These 32 T cell receptor beta chains came from one sample sequenced in a study of T cells in Graves' hyperthyroidism and ophthalmopathy. Template material for amplifying TCR beta CDR3 regions consisted of RNA transcripts. The TCR CDR3 was amplified in a first-round RT-PCR using the HTBI primer set. Using its own MiXCR run on the multiplex PCR reads, TCRdb lists one record per CDR3 protein. The sample lists 360,000 or so distinct CDR3 sequences, roughly 18% seen once, with roughly 16% in the top ten. The sample taken for sequencing was blood. These receptors came from a woman aged 40 to 49 with Graves' ophthalmopathy.

This clonotype was found many times. This rearrangement joins TRBV7-3 to TRBJ2-3, with 10 nucleotides matching TRBD2. The J segment lost 0 bases and the V segment lost 6 bases, leaving 3 bases of the junction unmatched. In germline, CDR1 is SGHTA, CDR2 FQGTGA. The CDR3 runs to 15 residues. The CDR3 loop reads CASRLAGGSTDTQYF. CDR3 coding DNA: TGTGCCAGCAGGTTAGCGGGAGGTAGCACAGATACGCAGTATTTT.

The rearrangement uses TRBV3-1 and TRBJ2-5, with 10 bases that match TRBD2. V was pared by 1 base and J by 1 base, with 6 bases of the junction left unmatched. Germline CDR1 LGHDT, CDR2 YNNKEL (reference sequence). The CDR3 totals 17 residues. Here the CDR3 DNA reads TGTGCCAGCAGCCAAGGGACTAGCGGAGACTTCCAAGAGACCCAGTACTTC. Translation: CASSQGTSGDFQETQYF.

This clonotype was seen many times. The gene calls are TRBV6-2 or TRBV6-3 and TRBJ1-1; D possibly corresponds to TRBD1 (6 bases). CDR1 MNHEY and CDR2 SVGEGT come from the germline V gene. This CDR3 region has 14 residues. Trimming cost V 6 bases and J 6 bases, with 17 bases left between them. This CDR3 is CASRSVRGRAEAFF. Written as DNA, the CDR3 is TGTGCCAGCAGGTCCGTCAGGGGCCGAGCTGAAGCTTTCTTT.

In its sample, this clonotype was seen many times. The chain employs TRBV11-2 and TRBJ2-2; TRBD1 matches 9 bases. Germline CDR1 is SGHAT and CDR2 is FQNNGV. Trimming cost V 4 bases and J 5 bases; bases outside gene matches: 8. The CDR3 is 16 residues long. Here the CDR3 DNA reads TGTGCCAGCAGCTCCCGGGACAGGGACTTTACCGGGGAGCTGTTTTTT. Its protein is CASSSRDRDFTGELFF.

This clonotype was recorded many times. V usage is TRBV28 and J usage is TRBJ1-1; D is uncertain. Germline V gene lookup returns CDR1 MDHEN and CDR2 SYDVKM. This CDR3 region has 14 residues. Trimming removed 5 bases from V and 1 base from J, with 11 bases in between. Here the CDR3 reads CASSPQRRNTEAFF. DNA for the CDR3: TGTGCCAGCAGTCCCCAGCGTAGGAACACTGAAGCTTTCTTT.

In its sample, this clonotype was seen many times. This chain joins TRBV9 and TRBJ2-2, with a weak D call TRBD2 (6 bases). CDR3 size: 19 residues. The germline V gene encodes CDR1 SGDLS and CDR2 YYNGEE. Deletions cut 1 base from V and 4 bases from J, with 23 bases between. CDR3 DNA sequence: TGTGCCAGCAGCGTAAATCCCAACCCCCGGGAGATCAGCACCGGGGAGCTGTTTTTT. It is translated as CASSVNPNPREISTGELFF.

V usage is TRBV6-4 and J usage is TRBJ1-2, with D possibly TRBD1 on 5 matching bases. CDR1 and CDR2 (germline): MRHNA, SNTAGT. Trimming took 2 bases from V and 3 from J, leaving 13 bases between them. The CDR3 runs to 15 residues. The CDR3 DNA reads TGTGCCAGCAGTGACCAGGGACGGGGTCACTATGGCTACACCTTC. This gives the protein CASSDQGRGHYGYTF.

At least ten counts were recorded for this clonotype. The chain combines TRBV9 with TRBJ2-5, with D possibly being TRBD2 (6 bases). Between the trimmed V and J ends, which lost 0 bases and 4 bases, there was a span of 19 bases. There are 17 residues in the CDR3. CDR1 and CDR2 from the germline V gene are SGDLS and YYNGEE. This CDR3 reads CASSVGGIGTGGETQYF. The CDR3 DNA sequence: TGTGCCAGCAGCGTAGGGGGGATTGGAACCGGGGGAGAGACCCAGTACTTC.

This clonotype was observed at least ten times. The chain employs TRBV28 and TRBJ1-1; 11 bases fit TRBD1. The CDR3 is made up of 15 amino acids. The J segment lost 6 bases and the V segment lost 3 bases, leaving 6 bases of the junction unmatched. The germline V gene encodes CDR1 MDHEN and CDR2 SYDVKM. CDR3 sequence reads: CASSLDRGLGPEAFF. The CDR3 DNA reads as TGTGCCAGCAGTTTGGACAGGGGGCTTGGTCCTGAAGCTTTCTTT. Filled out from reference TRBV28 and TRBJ1-1, the complete variable domain reads DVKVTQSSRYLVKRTGEKVFLECVQDMDHENMFWYRQDPGLGLRLIYFSYDVKMKEKGDIPEGYSVSREKKERFSLILESASTNQTSMYLCASSLDRGLGPEAFFGQGTRLTVV.

At least ten counts were recorded for this clonotype. In DNA form, the CDR3 reads TGTGCCAGTGGAATGCACCGCGGGGAGCTGTTTTTT. It is translated as CASGMHRGELFF. The V gene is TRBV6-1, the J gene TRBJ2-2; D is undetermined. This CDR3 has 12 residues. Germline CDR1 MNHNS, CDR2 SASEGT. V lost 9 bases, J lost 7 bases, and 12 bases lay in between.

The V gene is TRBV30, the J gene TRBJ2-4; TRBD2 aligns across 10 bases. J was trimmed by 8 bases and V by 1 base; bases with no gene match: 8. The CDR3 is 15 amino acids. Germline V gene lookup returns CDR1 GTSNPN and CDR2 SVGIG (reference sequence). The CDR3 protein is CAWSGGSGRRYIQYF. The DNA for the CDR3 is TGTGCCTGGAGTGGTGGTAGCGGGAGGCGGTACATTCAGTACTTC.

This clonotype was picked up many times. The rearrangement joins TRBV6-2 or TRBV6-3 to TRBJ1-5, with TRBD1 identical over 8 bases. V gave up 0 bases and J gave up 1 base; unmatched junction bases: 14. This CDR3 is built from 20 residues. The germline V gene has CDR1 MNHEY and CDR2 SVGEGT. This chain's CDR3 is CASSYSERTGTVGSNQPQHF. Here the CDR3 DNA reads TGTGCCAGCAGTTACTCGGAACGGACAGGGACAGTGGGGAGCAATCAGCCCCAGCATTTT.

Ten or more counts support this clonotype. This chain uses TRBV6-5 with TRBJ2-7; 9 nucleotides align to TRBD2. This CDR3 is built from 15 residues. Unmatched junction bases numbered 9, after V lost 6 bases and J lost 3 bases. CDR1 MNHEY and CDR2 SVGAGI come from the germline V gene. The CDR3 sequence is CASRIAGEIDYEQYF. Written as DNA, the CDR3 is TGTGCCAGCAGAATAGCGGGAGAAATCGACTACGAGCAGTACTTC.

Ten or more counts support this clonotype. The V call is TRBV6-5, the J call TRBJ1-5; TRBD1 aligns across 8 bases. The CDR3 covers 17 residues. Trimming took 7 bases from V and 2 from J; bases not matched to a gene: 13. The germline V gene encodes CDR1 MNHEY and CDR2 SVGAGI. CDR3 region: CASNIAGGAGGNQPQHF. CDR3 nucleotides: TGTGCCAGCAATATAGCAGGGGGCGCGGGAGGCAATCAGCCCCAGCATTTT.

There are many counts of this clonotype. J is TRBJ2-2 and V is TRBV12-3 or TRBV12-4, with 9 positions matching TRBD2. This CDR3 comprises 15 residues. Unmatched junction bases numbered 9, after V lost 7 bases and J lost 6 bases. The DNA for the CDR3 is TGTGCCAGCATAAGTAGCGGGAGACCCGCCGGGGAGCTGTTTTTT. It yields the protein CASISSGRPAGELFF.

This clonotype was counted between two and nine times. The chain combines TRBV6-1 with TRBJ2-7; the match to TRBD2 covers 8 bases. V trimming: 8 bases; J trimming: 3 bases; junction bases outside the gene matches: 3. Germline values: CDR1 MNHNS, CDR2 SASEGT. The CDR3 runs 12 residues. The CDR3 sequence is CASGSGDYEQYF. DNA for the CDR3: TGTGCCAGCGGTAGCGGGGACTACGAGCAGTACTTC.

Worth noting for this clonotype: One junction end does not reproduce the germline sequence, and a read error may be involved. This rearrangement joins TRBV12-3 or TRBV12-4 to TRBJ2-5, with D unresolved. The CDR3 has 14 residues. This CDR3 reads CASSLRRRQETHYF. CDR3 coding DNA: TGTGCCAGCAGTTTACGGCGGAGACAAGAGACCCATTACTTC.

The table lists this clonotype with many counts. The chain links TRBV28 to TRBJ2-7; no reliable D call. Germline-derived CDR1 and CDR2 are MDHEN and SYDVKM. V was shortened by 4 bases and J by 7 bases, with 14 bases between the two germline ends. The CDR3 has 13 amino acids. The CDR3 bases are TGTGCCAGCAGTTCGGGCCTCGTCGGTGAGCAGTACTTC. Translated: CASSSGLVGEQYF.

This clonotype was counted ten times or more. The chain couples TRBV30 to TRBJ2-7; 8 nucleotides align to TRBD1. The CDR3 is 13 amino acids. V was pared by 0 bases and J by 5 bases, with 3 bases of the junction left unmatched. In germline, CDR1 is GTSNPN, CDR2 SVGIG (reference sequence). The CDR3 DNA is TGTGCCTGGAGTGTAAGGACAGGGAACGAGCAGTACTTC. Its protein product is CAWSVRTGNEQYF. The full variable domain, in which reference TRBV30 and TRBJ2-7 provide the parts outside the CDR3, is SQTIHQWPATLVQPVGSPLSLECTVEGTSNPNLYWYRQAAGRGLQLLFYSVGIGQISSEVPQNLSASRPQDRQFILSSKKLLLSDSGFYLCAWSVRTGNEQYFGPGTRLTVT.

Many counts were recorded for this clonotype. The J gene is TRBJ1-3, the V gene TRBV9, with D unclear. V lost 4 bases and J 3 bases, leaving 17 bases between the germline ends. Per the germline V gene, CDR1 is SGDLS and CDR2 is YYNGEE. The CDR3 runs to 16 residues. CDR3 region: CASSRHAERLGNTIYF. DNA of the CDR3: TGTGCCAGCAGCCGGCATGCGGAGCGCCTTGGAAACACCATATATTTT.

The table lists this clonotype with a few counts. This chain connects TRBV6-2 or TRBV6-3 to TRBJ1-6; 8 bases fit TRBD1. The CDR3 sequence is 14 residues long. Looked up from germline, CDR1 is MNHEY and CDR2 is SVGEGT. V was pared by 6 bases and J by 8 bases, with 6 bases of the junction left unmatched. The CDR3 sequence: CASSRTGFDSPLHF. CDR3 sequence (DNA): TGTGCCAGCAGCCGGACAGGGTTTGATTCACCCCTCCACTTT.

This clonotype occurred many times. This rearrangement joins TRBV19 to TRBJ1-5, with D perhaps TRBD1 (6 bases). The ends were cut back, 1 base at V and 3 bases at J, with 10 bases in the middle. CDR1 and CDR2 from the germline V gene are LNHDA and SQIVND (reference sequence). CDR3 size: 15 residues. The CDR3 DNA follows: TGTGCCAGTAGTATAGTGCAGGGGCTCAATCAGCCCCAGCATTTT. Protein: CASSIVQGLNQPQHF.

This clonotype was seen repeatedly, ten times or more. The rearrangement uses TRBV19 and TRBJ1-5; D not resolved. Germline V gene lookup returns CDR1 LNHDA and CDR2 SQIVND (reference sequence). This CDR3 region has 14 residues. The V end lost 9 bases, the J end lost 0 bases, and 12 bases lay between the germline ends. CDR3 DNA: TGTGCCAGCAGCTTCGGGGATAGCAATCAGCCCCAGCATTTT. The encoded protein is CASSFGDSNQPQHF.

The table lists this clonotype with many counts. The chain has TRBV6-5 and TRBJ1-2; D may be TRBD1 (6 bases). This CDR3 comprises 12 residues. The ends were cut back, 3 bases at V and 8 bases at J, with 10 bases in the middle. The germline V gene has CDR1 MNHEY and CDR2 SVGAGI. Here the CDR3 reads CASSYQGYGYTF. DNA of the CDR3: TGTGCCAGCAGTTATCAGGGGTACGGCTACACCTTC.

This clonotype was recorded at least ten times. The chain has TRBV30 and TRBJ1-3; D unresolved. The germline gives CDR1 GTSNPN, CDR2 SVGIG (reference sequence). V was cut by 3 bases and J by 0 bases, with 12 bases left in between. This CDR3 is 15 amino acids long. The DNA of the CDR3 is TGTGCCTGGAGCCGGCGGCAGAGCTCTGGAAACACCATATATTTT. Protein product: CAWSRRQSSGNTIYF.

This clonotype has a count of ten or more. V gene TRBV27 combines with J gene TRBJ2-2; D uncertain. This CDR3 comprises 13 residues. V was clipped by 6 bases and J by 5 bases, with 10 bases between them. Germline CDR1 and CDR2: MNHEY and SMNVEV (reference sequence). In DNA form, the CDR3 reads TGTGCCAGCAGAGCCCGTCGGACCGGGGAGCTGTTTTTT. Residues: CASRARRTGELFF.

Ten or more counts support this clonotype. The V gene is TRBV7-2, the J gene TRBJ2-7; D call uncertain. V gave up 5 bases and J gave up 2 bases, with 13 bases separating them. The CDR3 runs to 14 residues. Germline lookup yields CDR1 SGHTA and CDR2 FQGNSA. CDR3: CASSGGRAPYEQYF. The DNA of the CDR3 is TGTGCCAGCAGCGGCGGTAGGGCCCCCTACGAGCAGTACTTC.

The chain has TRBV19 and TRBJ1-5; D may be TRBD1 (6 bases). The CDR3 totals 14 residues. Trimming left V 5 bases short and J 5 bases short, with 13 bases between. The germline gives CDR1 LNHDA, CDR2 SQIVND (reference sequence). CDR3 DNA sequence: TGTGCCAGTAGTCCAAGACAGGCTTATCAGCCCCAGCATTTT. This translates into CASSPRQAYQPQHF.

At least ten counts were recorded for this clonotype. The gene calls are TRBV30 and TRBJ1-1, with D perhaps matching TRBD1 (6 bases). V shed 3 bases and J shed 1 base, with 12 bases lying between them. CDR1 and CDR2 from the germline V gene are GTSNPN and SVGIG (reference sequence). The CDR3 has 14 amino acids. CDR3 in amino acids: CAWSLLTGNTEAFF. For the CDR3, the DNA is TGTGCCTGGAGCCTATTGACAGGGAACACTGAAGCTTTCTTT.

This clonotype showed up many times. The chain uses TRBV6-1 and TRBJ2-4, with 10 bases fitting TRBD1. V dropped 1 base and J dropped 1; count of bases not matched to a gene: 4. CDR1 and CDR2 from the germline V gene are MNHNS and SASEGT. CDR3 length: 17 amino acids. The CDR3 loop is CASSEEGTGAAKNIQYF. CDR3 nucleotide sequence: TGTGCCAGCAGTGAAGAGGGGACAGGGGCCGCCAAAAACATTCAGTACTTC.

This clonotype was observed at least ten times. V and J are TRBV27 and TRBJ1-5; a weak D match, TRBD1 (6 bases). The CDR3 has 16 residues. CDR1 MNHEY and CDR2 SMNVEV come from the germline V gene (reference sequence). V lost 4 bases, J lost 2 bases, and 15 bases lay in between. The CDR3 nucleotides read TGTGCCAGCAGTTCCCGAATTGAGGGGGGCAATCAGCCCCAGCATTTT. Translation gives CASSSRIEGGNQPQHF.

Ten or more counts support this clonotype. The chain couples TRBV20-1 to TRBJ2-7; perhaps TRBD2 as D (6 bases). Germline loops: CDR1 DFQATT, CDR2 SNEGSKA (reference sequence). Trimming cost V 2 bases and J 3 bases, with 17 bases left between them. The CDR3 loop spans 15 amino acids. As DNA, the CDR3 is TGCAGTGCTAGACCGGGAGAGGACTACTACTACGAGCAGTACTTC. It is translated as CSARPGEDYYYEQYF.